This TCR beta chain was sequenced in a study of chemoradiotherapy in HPV16-positive cancers. At the level of the study: Candidate HPV-specific clones and shared TCR motifs came from two HPV16-positive patients. General observations from the study: Non-HPV-specific T cells did not expand in tumors during treatment, whereas candidate HPV-specific clones and E7-related motifs did.

With 4 bases removed from V and 6 bases from J, the gap between germline ends came to 21 bases. CDR1 and CDR2 from the germline V gene are MNHNS and SASEGT. The CDR3 has 17 amino acids. The count of this clone is one. Antigen unknown. Over chemoradiotherapy, repertoires were sampled more than once. Using immunoSEQ multiplex PCR, the repertoire was profiled, and TCRdb retains in-frame clones only, with some absent. The data contain fewer than 40,000 clones, about 87% of them seen just once; the ten biggest clones take up roughly 4.4%. V is TRBV6-1 and J is TRBJ1-4, with D hard to call. The receptor's source is a human donor with HPV-associated anogenital cancer. Sample: blood, taken from a patient who underwent chemoradiotherapy. DNA of the CDR3: TGTGCCAGCAGTGGCCCACCGCAGGTCGCCCCATATGAAAAACTGTTTTTT. Protein sequence: CASSGPPQVAPYEKLFF.